This T cell receptor (beta chain) was recovered during a study of early T cells in non-severe SARS-CoV-2 infection. In the study overall: Sequenced material consisted of bulk RNA (from unsorted whole blood), and chains were unpaired. Broader study findings: The VDJdb matching leaned toward anti-spike CD8 responses and overlooked private and CD4 specificities.

Remarks on this clonotype: No antigen is known for it.

Germline-derived CDR1 and CDR2 are SNHLY and FYNNEI. Trimming left V 6 bases short and J 4 bases short, with 13 bases between. This CDR3 has 14 residues. Individual cDNA molecules received unique molecular identifiers during library preparation. TCRdb analysed the 5' RACE reads with MiXCR anew, one entry per CDR3 protein. The sample records about 77,000 distinct CDR3 sequences, approximately 15% being singletons. This TCR was sampled from an adult who was a healthcare worker with PCR-confirmed SARS-CoV-2 infection or an uninfected control (not recorded which). The chain uses TRBV2 and TRBJ1-5; D not resolved. The specimen sequenced was whole blood. The CDR3 here is CASSPTGNNQPQHF. In nucleotides, the CDR3 is TGTGCCAGCAGCCCGACGGGTAATAATCAGCCCCAGCATTTT.